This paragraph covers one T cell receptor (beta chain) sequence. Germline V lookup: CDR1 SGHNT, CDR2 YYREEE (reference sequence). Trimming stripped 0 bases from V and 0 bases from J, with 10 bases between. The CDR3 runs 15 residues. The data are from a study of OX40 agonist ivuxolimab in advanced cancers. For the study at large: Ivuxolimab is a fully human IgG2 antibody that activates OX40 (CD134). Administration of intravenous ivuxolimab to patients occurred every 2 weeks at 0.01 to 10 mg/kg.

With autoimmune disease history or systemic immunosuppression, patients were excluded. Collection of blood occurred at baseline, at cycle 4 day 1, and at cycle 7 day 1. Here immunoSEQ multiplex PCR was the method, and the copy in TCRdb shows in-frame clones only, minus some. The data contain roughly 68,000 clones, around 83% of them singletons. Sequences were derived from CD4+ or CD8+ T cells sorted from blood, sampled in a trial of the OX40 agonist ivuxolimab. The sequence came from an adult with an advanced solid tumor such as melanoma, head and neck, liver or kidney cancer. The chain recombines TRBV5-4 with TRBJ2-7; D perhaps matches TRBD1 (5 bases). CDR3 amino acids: CASSLDWTPSYEQYF. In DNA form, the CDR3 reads TGTGCCAGCAGCTTGGATTGGACACCCTCCTACGAGCAGTACTTC.